The entry below gives a single T cell receptor (beta chain) sequence along with its context. What it binds is unknown. The data were taken from a study of cytomegalovirus exposure and HLA in healthy donors. General study results and limits: A list of around 150 TCR beta chains associated with cytomegalovirus was given.

Healthy bone marrow donors made up the donors. The PCR ran on 60 Vbeta and 13 Jbeta primers. The repertoire was sequenced with immunoSEQ multiplex PCR; TCRdb's copy has only in-frame clones and lacks some. Here the sample spans 200,000 to 300,000 clones, roughly 81% being singletons. Source material: PBMCs. The origin of this receptor is a woman aged 40 to 50 in good health and CMV-seropositive.

Here the CDR3 reads CASSTRTSGSLSNEQFF. The CDR3 region has the DNA TGTGCCAGCAGCACCCGGACTAGCGGGAGCCTTTCCAATGAGCAGTTCTTC. The rearrangement joins TRBV11-2 to TRBJ2-1, with 13 nucleotides matching TRBD2. V dropped 5 bases and J dropped 6; count of bases not matched to a gene: 10. This CDR3 region has 17 residues. Germline lookup yields CDR1 SGHAT and CDR2 FQNNGV.